The clone carrying this T cell receptor beta chain was counted once. The use of a sample-barcoded 5' primer and a J-beta primer mix characterized a second PCR of roughly 7 to 11 cycles. Each CDR3 protein is one row after TCRdb ran MiXCR on the 5' RACE reads. The top ten clones hold under 15% of a sample with about 1.1 million distinct CDR3 sequences, more than 30% of them seen once. The sample comes from a study of blood T cells in healthy people across ages. Between the trimmed V and J ends, which lost 6 bases and 2 bases, there was a span of 10 bases. Germline V lookup: CDR1 MNHEY, CDR2 SVGEGT. CDR3 length: 13 amino acids.

The origin of this receptor is a man aged 18 to 30 in good health. Sequenced input: blood. This rearrangement joins TRBV6-2 or TRBV6-3 to TRBJ1-1; the D is unclear. The CDR3 DNA sequence: TGTGCCAGCAGCCCCTGGGAAAACACTGAAGCTTTCTTT. Amino acid sequence: CASSPWENTEAFF.